What follows are 17 T cell receptor beta chains derived from one specimen sequenced in a study of vaccination effects on CD4 cells after COVID-19. What these receptors recognize is not known. Measured with immunoSEQ multiplex PCR; TCRdb has only the in-frame clones, and not every one. This sample yields 50,000 or so clones, of which roughly 80% are seen a single time; 2% to 2.5% belongs to the top ten. Antigen-specific CD4+ T cells were expanded with viral peptide pools in the ViraFEST assay before sequencing. Cells that had been cultured for approximately eleven days were the source of isolated CD4+ T cells. The source was CD4+ T cells from PBMCs cultured with HCoV-229E spike peptides, collected before COVID-19 vaccination. All receptors derive from a human donor who received a COVID-19 vaccine.

V usage is TRBV15 and J usage is TRBJ2-5; TRBD1 matches at 8 bases. Trimming removed 4 bases from V and 1 base from J; junction bases left unmatched: 8. Germline V gene lookup returns CDR1 LNHNV and CDR2 YYDKDF (reference sequence). This CDR3 is 16 amino acids long. The CDR3 protein is CATSNGTGAFQETQYF. CDR3 nucleotides: TGTGCCACCAGCAACGGGACAGGAGCCTTCCAAGAGACCCAGTACTTC. The variable domain in full, with the rest retrieved from reference TRBV15 and TRBJ2-5, is DAMVIQNPRYQVTQFGKPVTLSCSQTLNHNVMYWYQQKSSQAPKLLFHYYDKDFNNEADTPDNFQSRRPNTSFCFLDIRSPGLGDTAMYLCATSNGTGAFQETQYFGPGTRLLVL.

The chain couples TRBV6-4 to TRBJ1-5; D unclear. CDR3 length: 14 residues. Germline V CDR1 and CDR2: MRHNA, SNTAGT. V lost 8 bases to trimming and J lost 4 bases, with 15 bases between them. The CDR3: CASRRAENNQPQHF. In nucleotides, the CDR3 is TGTGCCAGCCGAAGAGCGGAGAATAATCAGCCCCAGCATTTT.

This clone occurred a few times. V usage is TRBV5-5 and J usage is TRBJ2-7; maybe TRBD1 (6 bases). Germline CDR1 reads SGHKS; CDR2 reads YYEKEE (reference sequence). The CDR3 has 14 amino acids. The ends were cut back, 0 bases at V and 6 bases at J, with 13 bases in the middle. The CDR3 loop reads CASSLEGYRVEQYV. The CDR3 DNA reads as TGTGCCAGCAGCTTGGAAGGGTACAGGGTCGAGCAGTACGTC.

The chain couples TRBV12-3 or TRBV12-4 to TRBJ1-2, with 7 bases lining up with TRBD1. J lost 8 bases, V lost 3 bases, and 6 bases had no gene match. The CDR3 contains 13 residues. CDR3 in DNA: TGTGCCAGCAGTTTGTCCAGGGGGTTAGGCTACACCTTC. Protein: CASSLSRGLGYTF.

The chain uses TRBV2 and TRBJ1-4; TRBD1 matches at 9 bases. After removal of 4 bases from V and 2 bases from J, the junction contained 5 bases not matched to a gene. The CDR3 length is 16 residues. Germline V CDR1 and CDR2: SNHLY, FYNNEI. In DNA form, the CDR3 reads TGTGCCAGCAGTGTTCACAGGGGGCCCACTAATGAAAAACTGTTTTTT. Encoded protein: CASSVHRGPTNEKLFF.

The rearrangement joins TRBV19 to TRBJ1-5; D may be TRBD1 (6 bases). CDR1 and CDR2 (germline): LNHDA, SQIVND (reference sequence). The CDR3 totals 13 residues. V lost 7 bases, J lost 4 bases, and 11 bases lay in between. The CDR3 is CASMGQGNQPQHF. The CDR3 DNA reads TGTGCCAGTATGGGACAAGGGAATCAGCCCCAGCATTTT.

The chain combines TRBV5-8 with TRBJ2-3; D perhaps matches TRBD2 (6 bases). Germline loops: CDR1 SGHTS, CDR2 YDEGEE. This CDR3 comprises 15 residues. The V end lost 0 bases, the J end lost 4 bases, and 12 bases lay between the germline ends. DNA for the CDR3: TGTGCCAGCAGCTTGGGGGGGAGGCAGTCAGATACGCAGTATTTT. This sequence encodes CASSLGGRQSDTQYF.

The gene calls are TRBV29-1 and TRBJ2-3, with 12 bases lining up with TRBD2. The germline gives CDR1 SQVTM, CDR2 ANQGSEA. After removal of 6 bases from V and 5 bases from J, the junction contained 6 bases not matched to a gene. This CDR3 region has 14 residues. The CDR3 region is CSVSSGGGIDTQYF. The CDR3 nucleotides read TGCAGCGTGTCTAGCGGGGGGGGAATAGATACGCAGTATTTT.

In its sample, this clone was seen once. V is TRBV9 and J is TRBJ1-3; no clear D gene. The CDR3 loop spans 13 amino acids. CDR1 is SGDLS, CDR2 YYNGEE, per germline. The V end was cut by 1 base, the J end by 0 bases, with 2 bases between. In nucleotides, the CDR3 is TGTGCCAGCAGCGTAAGCTCTGGAAACACCATATATTTT. Protein sequence: CASSVSSGNTIYF.

The rearrangement links TRBV30 to TRBJ1-5; no firm D call. The germline gives CDR1 GTSNPN, CDR2 SVGIG (reference sequence). Between the trimmed V and J ends, which lost 4 bases and 7 bases, there was a span of 14 bases. The CDR3 extends over 13 amino acids. The CDR3 DNA reads as TGTGCCTGGAACGTGGCGACCGGGCAGCCCCAGCATTTT. Its translation: CAWNVATGQPQHF.

The chain has TRBV24-1 and TRBJ1-1; maybe TRBD1 (5 bases). With 5 bases removed from V and 0 bases from J, the gap between germline ends came to 18 bases. Germline CDR1 is KGHDR and CDR2 is SFDVKD. The CDR3 extends over 17 amino acids. In nucleotides, the CDR3 is TGTGCCACCAGTGGGGTCCGGGACCGAAAGATGAACACTGAAGCTTTCTTT. It codes for CATSGVRDRKMNTEAFF.

The chain has TRBV18 and TRBJ2-7, with TRBD1 matching 7 bases. CDR3 size: 13 residues. Per the germline V gene, CDR1 is KGHSH and CDR2 is LQKENI. With 6 bases clipped from V and 5 bases from J, the junction kept 7 bases outside the gene matches. CDR3 sequence reads: CASSETGSHEQYV. For the CDR3, the DNA is TGTGCCAGCTCCGAGACAGGGTCCCACGAGCAGTACGTC.

The chain joins TRBV10-2 to TRBJ2-7, with D possibly being TRBD2 (6 bases). Germline CDR1 reads WSHSY; CDR2 reads SAAADI. This CDR3 has 14 residues. V shed 9 bases and J shed 2 bases, with 17 bases lying between them. CDR3 amino acids: CARHGGKSTYEQYV. CDR3 DNA sequence: TGCGCCAGGCACGGAGGGAAATCTACCTACGAGCAGTACGTC.

CDR3 in DNA: TGTGCCAGCAGCCCCGGAGGGGTTGCAGATACGCAGTATTTT. Amino acid sequence: CASSPGGVADTQYF. The chain combines TRBV5-6 with TRBJ2-3, with a weak D call TRBD2 (6 bases). The CDR3 covers 14 residues. Between the trimmed V and J ends, which lost 4 bases and 4 bases, there was a span of 13 bases. Germline V gene lookup returns CDR1 SGHDT and CDR2 YYEEEE.

This rearrangement joins TRBV6-6 to TRBJ2-7, with 10 nucleotides matching TRBD1. Germline V gives CDR1 MNHNY, CDR2 SVGAGI (reference sequence). The length of the CDR3 is 14 residues. J lost 4 bases, V lost 6 bases, and 6 bases had no gene match. The DNA of the CDR3 is TGTGCCAGCAGGCGCGGGACAGGGGAATACGAGCAGTACGTC. The encoded protein is CASRRGTGEYEQYV.

The chain is built from TRBV6-5 and TRBJ1-1, with no clear D. V dropped 8 bases and J dropped 4 bases, with 14 bases sitting between them. The CDR3 contains 13 residues. Germline V gene lookup returns CDR1 MNHEY and CDR2 SVGAGI. The CDR3 spells CASRRDRSTEAFF. The CDR3 nucleotides read TGTGCCAGCCGGAGGGATAGAAGCACTGAAGCTTTCTTT.

The chain links TRBV5-4 to TRBJ2-2, with D perhaps matching TRBD2 (6 bases). The germline gives CDR1 SGHNT, CDR2 YYREEE (reference sequence). V was pared by 0 bases and J by 7 bases, with 7 bases between. The CDR3 length is 13 residues. CDR3 sequence (DNA): TGTGCCAGCAGCTTGGCGGGGGTCGGGGAGCTGTTTTTT. Translated: CASSLAGVGELFF.